This paragraph reports one TCR beta chain. TCRdb reprocessed the 5' RACE reads with MiXCR, giving one entry per CDR3 protein. The sample comprises tens of thousands of distinct CDR3 sequences, approximately 10% of which are singletons, and 3.5% to 4% rests with the top ten. V was pared by 5 bases and J by 5 bases, with 18 bases between. The CDR3 loop spans 15 amino acids. From germline, CDR1 is MNHNY and CDR2 SVGAGI (reference sequence). The data were taken from a study of early T cells in non-severe SARS-CoV-2 infection. This rearrangement joins TRBV6-6 to TRBJ2-5; D gene unclear. The TCR comes from an adult who was a healthcare worker with PCR-confirmed SARS-CoV-2 infection or an uninfected control (not recorded which). The starting material was whole blood, obtained at baseline. The CDR3 here is CASSRTTSDMETQYF. CDR3 sequence (DNA): TGTGCCAGCAGTAGGACCACATCGGATATGGAGACCCAGTACTTC.